The present T cell receptor (beta chain) was sequenced within a study of cytomegalovirus exposure and HLA in healthy donors. 13 Jbeta primers and 60 Vbeta primers were used for the PCR. Here immunoSEQ multiplex PCR was the method, and the copy in TCRdb shows in-frame clones only, minus some. The sample includes tens of thousands of clones, 80% of them seen just once. V gave up 6 bases and J gave up 0 bases, with 15 bases separating them. Germline V gives CDR1 MNHEY, CDR2 SMNVEV (reference sequence). The CDR3 has 15 residues. General study findings and limits: Researchers reportedly found TCR beta sequences accurately predicted most subjects' HLA-A and HLA-B alleles. Sequencing likely produced, as an artifact, a cluster of highly shared sequence variants. It was confirmed in vitro that a few of the CMV-associated chains were specific for CMV antigens.

In the case of this clone: Its specificity is not known.

The rearrangement joins TRBV27 to TRBJ2-7; tentative D call: TRBD1 (6 bases). This receptor was obtained from a woman aged 45-59 years in good health and CMV-seropositive. Specimen: PBMCs. The CDR3: CASSQSGQSSYEQYF. The CDR3 nucleotides read TGTGCCAGCAGCCAATCTGGACAGAGCTCCTACGAGCAGTACTTC.